This T cell receptor beta chain was retrieved from a study of CD8 T cells in Susac syndrome. This clonotype was recorded only once. There are 17 residues in the CDR3. Trimming at V came to 5 bases and at J to 5 bases, leaving 13 bases not matched to a gene. Random hexamers primed reverse transcription of about 0.5 to 1 ug RNA. TCRdb used MiXCR to reprocess the immunoSEQ multiplex PCR reads, holding one entry per CDR3 protein. The sample carries 73,000 or so distinct CDR3 sequences, about 95% recorded once. The TCR originated in a human donor with multiple sclerosis. Source material: CD8+ T cells from PBMCs. This sequence joins TRBV12-3 or TRBV12-4 and TRBJ2-5, with 11 bases matching TRBD2. CDR3 region: CASSGSGSGRAWETQYF. CDR3 bases: TGTGCCAGCAGTGGGTCGGGTAGCGGGAGGGCCTGGGAGACCCAGTACTTC.